This T cell receptor (beta chain) was identified in a study of blood T cell repertoires in COVID-19. As for the study in general: Some COVID-19 samples were acute and others convalescent; all came from the United States, Italy and Spain. Sources were T cells, B-cell-depleted T cells, or PBMCs; the material itself was cDNA or gDNA.

The ends lost 6 bases at V and 2 bases at J; junction bases unmatched: 10. This CDR3 comprises 17 residues. Looked up from germline, CDR1 is SEHNR and CDR2 is FQNEAQ (reference sequence). Authors' processing steps: From reference gene primer amplification, estimates of nucleated cell counts were derived. Profiling relied on immunoSEQ multiplex PCR, and the TCRdb table lists in-frame clones only, not all of them. The V and J calls and clone size were taken over from that table, and D and trimming were inferred from the DNA. Of about 130,000 clones listed, 55% to 75% are singletons. Sequencing used peripheral blood. The TCR comes from a woman aged 70-85 years with acute or convalescent COVID-19. This chain uses TRBV7-9 with TRBJ1-4; 9 nucleotides line up with TRBD1. The CDR3 bases are TGTGCCAGCAGTCCCATGGGACAGGGCTCCACTAATGAAAAACTGTTTTTT. This codes for CASSPMGQGSTNEKLFF.